The present T cell receptor (beta chain) was sequenced within a study of blood T cell repertoires in COVID-19. Overall study: Spain, Italy and the United States supplied samples that represented acute and convalescent COVID-19.

Trimming removed 2 bases from V and 1 base from J; junction bases left unmatched: 2. Per the germline V gene, CDR1 is SGHNT and CDR2 is YYREEE (reference sequence). This CDR3 is built from 14 residues. How the authors handled the data: Cell counts per sample came from amplifying reference gene primers. TCRdb keeps only in-frame clones here, not all; method: immunoSEQ multiplex PCR. The V and J calls and clone size were taken over from that table, and D and trimming were inferred from the DNA. The data hold about 61,000 clones, with 87% observed a single time. The chain is built from TRBV5-4 and TRBJ2-5; 7 bases agree with TRBD1. The material sequenced was peripheral blood. The clonotype originates from an elderly man in a cohort sampled during active COVID-19. CDR3 sequence (DNA): TGTGCCAGCAGCTTAGGACAGGTCCAAGAGACCCAGTACTTC. This encodes CASSLGQVQETQYF.